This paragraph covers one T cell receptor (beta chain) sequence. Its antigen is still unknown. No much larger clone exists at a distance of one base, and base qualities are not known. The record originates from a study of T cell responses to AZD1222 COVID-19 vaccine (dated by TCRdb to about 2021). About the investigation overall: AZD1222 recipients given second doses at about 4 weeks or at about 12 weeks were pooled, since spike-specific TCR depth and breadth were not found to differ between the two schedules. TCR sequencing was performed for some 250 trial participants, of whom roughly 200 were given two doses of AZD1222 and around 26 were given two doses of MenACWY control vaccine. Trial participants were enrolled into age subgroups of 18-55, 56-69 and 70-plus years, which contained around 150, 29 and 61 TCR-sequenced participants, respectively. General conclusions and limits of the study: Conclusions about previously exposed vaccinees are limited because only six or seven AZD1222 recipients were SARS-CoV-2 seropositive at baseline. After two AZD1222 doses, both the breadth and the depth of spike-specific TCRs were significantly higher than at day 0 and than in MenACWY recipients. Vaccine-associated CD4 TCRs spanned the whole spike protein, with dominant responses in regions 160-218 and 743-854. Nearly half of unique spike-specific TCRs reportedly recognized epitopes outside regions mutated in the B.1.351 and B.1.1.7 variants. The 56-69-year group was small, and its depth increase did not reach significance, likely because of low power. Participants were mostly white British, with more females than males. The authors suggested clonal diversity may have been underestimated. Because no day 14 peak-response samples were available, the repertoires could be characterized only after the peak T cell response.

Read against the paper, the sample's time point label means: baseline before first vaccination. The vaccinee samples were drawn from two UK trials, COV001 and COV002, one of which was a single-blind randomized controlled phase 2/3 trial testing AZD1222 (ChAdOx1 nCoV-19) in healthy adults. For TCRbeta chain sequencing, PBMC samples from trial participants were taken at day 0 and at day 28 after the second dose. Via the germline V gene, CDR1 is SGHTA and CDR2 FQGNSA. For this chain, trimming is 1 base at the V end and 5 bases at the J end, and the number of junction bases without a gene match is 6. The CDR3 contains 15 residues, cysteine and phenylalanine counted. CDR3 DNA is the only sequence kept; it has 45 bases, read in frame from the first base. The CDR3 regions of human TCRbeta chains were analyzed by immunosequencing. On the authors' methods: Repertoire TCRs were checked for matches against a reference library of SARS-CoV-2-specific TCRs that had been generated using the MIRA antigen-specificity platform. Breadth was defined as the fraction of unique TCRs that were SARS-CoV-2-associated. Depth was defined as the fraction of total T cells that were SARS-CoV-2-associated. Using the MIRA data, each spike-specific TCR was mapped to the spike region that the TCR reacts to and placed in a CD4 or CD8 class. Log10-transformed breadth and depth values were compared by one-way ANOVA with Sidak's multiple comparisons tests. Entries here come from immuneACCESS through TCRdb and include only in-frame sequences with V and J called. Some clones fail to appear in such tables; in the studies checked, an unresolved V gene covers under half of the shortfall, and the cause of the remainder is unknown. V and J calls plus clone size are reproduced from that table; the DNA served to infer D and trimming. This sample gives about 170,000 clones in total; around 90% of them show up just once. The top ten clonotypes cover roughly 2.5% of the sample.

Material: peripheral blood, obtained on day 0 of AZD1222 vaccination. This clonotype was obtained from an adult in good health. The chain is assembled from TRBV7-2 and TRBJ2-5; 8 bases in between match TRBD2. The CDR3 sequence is CASSLGGLVRETQYF. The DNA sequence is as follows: TGTGCCAGCAGCTTAGGGGGACTAGTTCGGGAGACCCAGTACTTC.